This TCR beta chain came from a study of human T cells and chemical hapten exposure. This sample's time point: patch test 1, 2 weeks after DPC sensitization. Treatment in this sample: therapeutic diphenylcyclopropenone sensitization with weekly scalp DPC. TCRdb analysed the RACE reads with MiXCR anew, one entry per CDR3 protein. The sample holds around 300,000 distinct CDR3 sequences, about 7% seen once. The ends were cut back, 2 bases at V and 0 bases at J, with 10 bases in the middle. This CDR3 is 15 amino acids long. CDR1 and CDR2 (germline): KGHSH, LQKENI. Sequencing was performed on whole blood, taken in connection with sensitization to the hapten diphenylcyclopropenone (DPC). The receptor comes from a woman aged 18-35 years with alopecia areata. Some clones in this sample may be carry-over from other donors' samples. V usage is TRBV18 and J usage is TRBJ1-1; tentative D call: TRBD1 (6 bases). The CDR3 here is CASSPNRDVNTEAFF. DNA of the CDR3: TGTGCCAGCTCACCAAACAGGGACGTGAACACTGAAGCTTTCTTT.